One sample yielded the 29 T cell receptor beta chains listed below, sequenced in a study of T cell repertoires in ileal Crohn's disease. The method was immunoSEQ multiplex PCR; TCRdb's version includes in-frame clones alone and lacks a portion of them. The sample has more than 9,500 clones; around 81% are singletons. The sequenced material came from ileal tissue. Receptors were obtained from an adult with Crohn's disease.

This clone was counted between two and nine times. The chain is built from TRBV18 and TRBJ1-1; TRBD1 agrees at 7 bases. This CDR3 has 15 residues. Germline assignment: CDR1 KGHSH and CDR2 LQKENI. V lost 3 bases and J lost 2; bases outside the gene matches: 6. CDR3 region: CASSPSTGINTEAFF. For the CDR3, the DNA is TGTGCCAGCTCACCCTCGACAGGGATAAACACTGAAGCTTTCTTT. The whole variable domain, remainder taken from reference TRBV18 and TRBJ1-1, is NAGVMQNPRHLVRRRGQEARLRCSPMKGHSHVYWYRQLPEEGLKFMVYLQKENIIDESGMPKERFSAEFPKEGPSILRIQQVVRGDSAAYFCASSPSTGINTEAFFGQGTRLTVV.

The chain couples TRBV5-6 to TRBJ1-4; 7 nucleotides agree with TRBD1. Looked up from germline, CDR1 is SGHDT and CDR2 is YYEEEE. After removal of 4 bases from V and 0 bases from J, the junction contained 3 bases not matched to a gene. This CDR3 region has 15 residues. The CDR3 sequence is CASSLGQATNEKLFF. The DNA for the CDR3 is TGTGCCAGCAGCCTCGGACAGGCAACTAATGAAAAACTGTTTTTT.

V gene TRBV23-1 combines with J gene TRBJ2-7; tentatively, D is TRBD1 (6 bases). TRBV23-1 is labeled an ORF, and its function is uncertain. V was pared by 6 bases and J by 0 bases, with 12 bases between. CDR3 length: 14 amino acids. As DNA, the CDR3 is TGCGCCAGCAGCCGGACAGCCCTCTCCTACGAGCAGTACTTC. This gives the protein CASSRTALSYEQYF.

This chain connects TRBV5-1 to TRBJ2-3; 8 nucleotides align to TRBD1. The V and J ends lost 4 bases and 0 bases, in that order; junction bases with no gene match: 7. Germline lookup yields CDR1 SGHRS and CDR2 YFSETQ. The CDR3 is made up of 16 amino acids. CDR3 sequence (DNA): TGCGCCAGCAGCCCGGGGGACAGGCCTAGCACAGATACGCAGTATTTT. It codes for CASSPGDRPSTDTQYF. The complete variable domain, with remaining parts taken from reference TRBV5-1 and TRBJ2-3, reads KAGVTQTPRYLIKTRGQQVTLSCSPISGHRSVSWYQQTPGQGLQFLFEYFSETQRNKGNFPGRFSGRQFSNSRSEMNVSTLELGDSALYLCASSPGDRPSTDTQYFGPGTRLTVL.

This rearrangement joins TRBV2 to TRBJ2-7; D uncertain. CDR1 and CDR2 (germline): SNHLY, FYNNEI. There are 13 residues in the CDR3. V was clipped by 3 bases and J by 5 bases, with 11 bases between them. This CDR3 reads CASSEVLADEQYF. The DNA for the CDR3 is TGTGCCAGCAGTGAGGTTTTGGCCGACGAGCAGTACTTC.

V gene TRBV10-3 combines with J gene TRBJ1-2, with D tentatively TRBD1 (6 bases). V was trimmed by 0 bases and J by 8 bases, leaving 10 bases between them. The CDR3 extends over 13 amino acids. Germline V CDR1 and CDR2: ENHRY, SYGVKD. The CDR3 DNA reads TGTGCCATCAGTGAGTCTCAGGGGAGAGGCTACACCTTC. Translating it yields CAISESQGRGYTF.

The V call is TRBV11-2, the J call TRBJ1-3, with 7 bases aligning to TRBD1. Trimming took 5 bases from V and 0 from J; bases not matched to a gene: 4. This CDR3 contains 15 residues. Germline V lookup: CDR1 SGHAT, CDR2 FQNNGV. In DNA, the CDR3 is TGTGCCAGCAGCCCCGGGACAGACTCTGGAAACACCATATATTTT. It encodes CASSPGTDSGNTIYF.

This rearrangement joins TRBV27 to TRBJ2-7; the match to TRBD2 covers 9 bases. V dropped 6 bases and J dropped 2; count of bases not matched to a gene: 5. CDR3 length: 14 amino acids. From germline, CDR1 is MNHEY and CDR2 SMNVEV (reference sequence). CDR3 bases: TGTGCCAGCAGAATAGCGGGGGATGCCTACGAGCAGTACTTC. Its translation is CASRIAGDAYEQYF.

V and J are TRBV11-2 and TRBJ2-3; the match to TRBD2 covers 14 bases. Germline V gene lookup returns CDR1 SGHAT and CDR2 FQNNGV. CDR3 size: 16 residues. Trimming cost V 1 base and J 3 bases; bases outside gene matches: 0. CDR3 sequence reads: CASSLGTSGRTDTQYF. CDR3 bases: TGTGCCAGCAGCTTAGGGACTAGCGGGAGGACAGATACGCAGTATTTT.

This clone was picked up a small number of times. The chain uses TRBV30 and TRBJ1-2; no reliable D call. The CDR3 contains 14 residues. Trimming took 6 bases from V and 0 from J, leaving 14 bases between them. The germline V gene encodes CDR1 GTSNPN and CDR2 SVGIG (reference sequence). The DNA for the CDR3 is TGTGCCTGTACACAGCACCTTACTAACTATGGCTACACCTTC. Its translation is CACTQHLTNYGYTF.

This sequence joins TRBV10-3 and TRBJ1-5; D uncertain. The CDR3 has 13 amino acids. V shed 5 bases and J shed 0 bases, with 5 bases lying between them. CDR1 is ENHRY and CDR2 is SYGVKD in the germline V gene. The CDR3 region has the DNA TGTGCCATCAGTCGAGATAGCAATCAGCCCCAGCATTTT. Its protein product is CAISRDSNQPQHF.

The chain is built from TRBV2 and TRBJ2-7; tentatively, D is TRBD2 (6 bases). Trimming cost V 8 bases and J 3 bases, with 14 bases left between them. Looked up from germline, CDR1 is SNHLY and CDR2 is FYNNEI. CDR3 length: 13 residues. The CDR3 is CASGEEAGYEQYF. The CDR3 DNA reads TGTGCCAGCGGGGAGGAAGCTGGCTACGAGCAGTACTTC.

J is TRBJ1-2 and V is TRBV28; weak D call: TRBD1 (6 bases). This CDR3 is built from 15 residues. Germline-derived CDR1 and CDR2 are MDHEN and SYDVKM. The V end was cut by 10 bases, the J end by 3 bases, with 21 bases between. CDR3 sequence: CAISLGDKGYYGYTF. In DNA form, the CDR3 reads TGTGCCATCTCTCTAGGGGACAAAGGATACTATGGCTACACCTTC.

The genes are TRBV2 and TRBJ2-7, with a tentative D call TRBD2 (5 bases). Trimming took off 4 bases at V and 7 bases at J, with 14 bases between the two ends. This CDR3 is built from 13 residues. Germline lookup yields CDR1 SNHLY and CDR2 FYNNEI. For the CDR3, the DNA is TGTGCCAGCAGTGCGGGGTTAGGTCGAGAGCAGTACTTC. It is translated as CASSAGLGREQYF.

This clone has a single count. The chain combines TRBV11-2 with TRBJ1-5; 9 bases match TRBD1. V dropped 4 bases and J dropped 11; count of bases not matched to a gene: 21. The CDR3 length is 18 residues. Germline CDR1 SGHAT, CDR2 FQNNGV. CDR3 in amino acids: CASSSPRRTGDRQSAQHF. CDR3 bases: TGTGCCAGCAGCTCCCCCAGGAGGACAGGGGATCGGCAATCAGCCCAGCATTTT.

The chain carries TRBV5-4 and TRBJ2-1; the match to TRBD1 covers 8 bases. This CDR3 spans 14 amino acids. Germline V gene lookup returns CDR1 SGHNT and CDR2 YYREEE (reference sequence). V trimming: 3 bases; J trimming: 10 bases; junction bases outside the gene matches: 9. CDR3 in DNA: TGTGCCAGCAGCTCGAAAGCTCGGGACAGGGAGCAGTTCTTC. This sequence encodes CASSSKARDREQFF.

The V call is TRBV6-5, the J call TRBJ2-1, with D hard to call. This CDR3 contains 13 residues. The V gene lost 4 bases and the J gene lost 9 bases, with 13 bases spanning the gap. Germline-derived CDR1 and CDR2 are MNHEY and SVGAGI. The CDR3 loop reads CASSSVANGEQFF. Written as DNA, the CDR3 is TGTGCCAGCAGTTCCGTTGCGAATGGTGAGCAGTTCTTC.

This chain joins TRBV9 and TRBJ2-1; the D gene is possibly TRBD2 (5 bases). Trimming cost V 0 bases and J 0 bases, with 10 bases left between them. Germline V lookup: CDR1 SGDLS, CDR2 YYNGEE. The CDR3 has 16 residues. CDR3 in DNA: TGTGCCAGCAGCGTAGTGTTCACTAGCTCCTACAATGAGCAGTTCTTC. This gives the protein CASSVVFTSSYNEQFF. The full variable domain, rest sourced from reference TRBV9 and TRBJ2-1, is DSGVTQTPKHLITATGQRVTLRCSPRSGDLSVYWYQQSLDQGLQFLIQYYNGEERAKGNILERFSAQQFPDLHSELNLSSLELGDSALYFCASSVVFTSSYNEQFFGPGTRLTVL.

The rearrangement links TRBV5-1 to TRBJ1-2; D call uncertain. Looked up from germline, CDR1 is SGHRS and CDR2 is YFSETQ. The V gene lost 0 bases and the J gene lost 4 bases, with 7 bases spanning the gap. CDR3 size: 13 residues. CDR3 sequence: CASSLGGLYGYTF. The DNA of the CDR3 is TGCGCCAGCAGCTTGGGTGGGCTCTATGGCTACACCTTC.

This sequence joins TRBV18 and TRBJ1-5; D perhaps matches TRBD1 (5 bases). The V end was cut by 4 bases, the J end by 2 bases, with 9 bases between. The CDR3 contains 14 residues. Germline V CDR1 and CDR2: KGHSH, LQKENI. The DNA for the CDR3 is TGTGCCAGCTCACAACAGGAAGGCAATCAGCCCCAGCATTTT. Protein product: CASSQQEGNQPQHF. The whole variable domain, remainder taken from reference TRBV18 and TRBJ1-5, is NAGVMQNPRHLVRRRGQEARLRCSPMKGHSHVYWYRQLPEEGLKFMVYLQKENIIDESGMPKERFSAEFPKEGPSILRIQQVVRGDSAAYFCASSQQEGNQPQHFGDGTRLSIL.

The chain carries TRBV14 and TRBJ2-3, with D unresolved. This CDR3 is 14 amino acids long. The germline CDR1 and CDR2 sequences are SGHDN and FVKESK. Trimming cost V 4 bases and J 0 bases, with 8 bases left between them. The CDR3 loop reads CASSLFSSTDTQYF. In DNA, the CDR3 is TGTGCCAGCAGCCTATTTTCGAGCACAGATACGCAGTATTTT.

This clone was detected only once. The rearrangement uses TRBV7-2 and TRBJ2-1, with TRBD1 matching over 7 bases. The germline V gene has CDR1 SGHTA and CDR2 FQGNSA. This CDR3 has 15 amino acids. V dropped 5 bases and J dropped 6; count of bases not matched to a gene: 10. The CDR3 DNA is TGTGCCAGCAGCCGTAACAGGGGCCAAACCAATGAGCAGTTCTTC. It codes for CASSRNRGQTNEQFF.

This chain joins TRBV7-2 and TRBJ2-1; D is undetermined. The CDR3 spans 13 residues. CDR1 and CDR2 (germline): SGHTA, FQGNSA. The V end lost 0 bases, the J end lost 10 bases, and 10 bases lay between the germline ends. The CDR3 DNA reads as TGTGCCAGCAGCTTAGCGCCCGGCAGGGAGCAGTTCTTC. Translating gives CASSLAPGREQFF.

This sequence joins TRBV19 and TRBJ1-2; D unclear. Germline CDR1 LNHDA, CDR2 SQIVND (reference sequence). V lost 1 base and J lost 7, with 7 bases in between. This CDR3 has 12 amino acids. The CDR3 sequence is CASSIGGGGYTF. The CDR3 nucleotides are TGTGCCAGTAGTATAGGCGGAGGTGGCTACACCTTC.

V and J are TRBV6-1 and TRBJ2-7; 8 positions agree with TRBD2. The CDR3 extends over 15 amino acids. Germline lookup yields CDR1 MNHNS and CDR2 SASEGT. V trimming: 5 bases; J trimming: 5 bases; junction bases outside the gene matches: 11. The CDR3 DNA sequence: TGTGCCAGCAGTCCCGGCGCGGGAGGAGGTAACGAGCAGTACTTC. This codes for CASSPGAGGGNEQYF.

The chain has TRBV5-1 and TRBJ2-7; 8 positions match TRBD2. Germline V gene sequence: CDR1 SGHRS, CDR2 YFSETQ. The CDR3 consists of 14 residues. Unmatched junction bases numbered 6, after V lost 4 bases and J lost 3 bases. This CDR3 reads CASSPGLVVYEQYF. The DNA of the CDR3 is TGCGCCAGCAGCCCGGGACTAGTCGTCTACGAGCAGTACTTC. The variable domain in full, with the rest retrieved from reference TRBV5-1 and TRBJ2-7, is KAGVTQTPRYLIKTRGQQVTLSCSPISGHRSVSWYQQTPGQGLQFLFEYFSETQRNKGNFPGRFSGRQFSNSRSEMNVSTLELGDSALYLCASSPGLVVYEQYFGPGTRLTVT.

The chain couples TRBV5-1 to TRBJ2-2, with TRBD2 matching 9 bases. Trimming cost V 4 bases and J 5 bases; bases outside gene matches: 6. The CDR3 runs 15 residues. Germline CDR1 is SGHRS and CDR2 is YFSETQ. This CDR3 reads CASSPGLATTGELFF. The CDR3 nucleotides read TGCGCCAGCAGCCCTGGACTAGCGACGACCGGGGAGCTGTTTTTT.

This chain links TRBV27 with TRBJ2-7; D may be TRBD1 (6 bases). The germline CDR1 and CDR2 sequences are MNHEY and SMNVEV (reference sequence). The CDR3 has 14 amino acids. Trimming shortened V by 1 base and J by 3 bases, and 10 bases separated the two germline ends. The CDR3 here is CASSLFTGLYEQYF. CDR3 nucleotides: TGTGCCAGCAGTTTATTCACAGGGCTCTACGAGCAGTACTTC.

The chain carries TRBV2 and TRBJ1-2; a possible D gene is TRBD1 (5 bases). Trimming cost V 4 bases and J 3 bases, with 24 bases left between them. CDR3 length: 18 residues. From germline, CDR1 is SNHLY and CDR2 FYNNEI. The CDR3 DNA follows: TGTGCCAGCAGTGGGGGGACCGGGAGAGGCCCTTGGGACTATGGCTACACCTTC. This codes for CASSGGTGRGPWDYGYTF. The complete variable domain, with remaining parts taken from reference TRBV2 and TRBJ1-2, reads EPEVTQTPSHQVTQMGQEVILRCVPISNHLYFYWYRQILGQKVEFLVSFYNNEISEKSEIFDDQFSVERPDGSNFTLKIRSTKLEDSAMYFCASSGGTGRGPWDYGYTFGSGTRLTVV.